These 13 T cell receptor beta chains originate from one sample sequenced in a study of cytomegalovirus exposure and HLA in healthy donors. TCRdb's table, derived via immunoSEQ multiplex PCR, lists solely in-frame clones and lacks some. Of approximately 270,000 clones in the sample, 90% were seen once. Source material: PBMCs. The receptors here all came from a woman between 18 and 30 years old in good health and CMV-seronegative.

The genes are TRBV10-3 and TRBJ1-1, with D uncertain. The CDR3 covers 12 residues. Germline CDR1 and CDR2: ENHRY and SYGVKD. V was pared by 3 bases and J by 0 bases, with 2 bases between. This CDR3 is CAISDMNTEAFF. The CDR3 nucleotides read TGTGCCATCAGTGACATGAACACTGAAGCTTTCTTT.

V gene TRBV19 combines with J gene TRBJ2-3; 9 nucleotides match TRBD1. The CDR3 contains 16 residues. V shed 3 bases, J shed 0 bases, and the junction held 4 bases outside the gene matches. Germline V CDR1 and CDR2: LNHDA, SQIVND (reference sequence). As DNA, the CDR3 is TGTGCCAGTAGTATCTGGACAGGGGCCAGCACAGATACGCAGTATTTT. This gives the protein CASSIWTGASTDTQYF.

This chain joins TRBV5-4 and TRBJ1-1; D is uncertain. Trimming removed 4 bases at V and 1 base at J, with 8 bases between. The CDR3 runs 13 residues. Germline V gene sequence: CDR1 SGHNT, CDR2 YYREEE (reference sequence). The CDR3 DNA reads TGTGCCAGCAGCCCATACAGGAACACTGAAGCTTTCTTT. Translating gives CASSPYRNTEAFF.

V usage is TRBV4-1 and J usage is TRBJ1-3; possible D gene TRBD1, 5 bases. CDR3 length: 15 residues. Trimming removed 0 bases at V and 3 bases at J, with 9 bases between. The germline V gene has CDR1 MGHRA and CDR2 YSYEKL. DNA of the CDR3: TGCGCCAGCAGCCAAGATTCAGGGTATGGAAACACCATATATTTT. Encoded protein: CASSQDSGYGNTIYF.

The rearrangement links TRBV25-1 to TRBJ1-1; D gene unclear. Between the trimmed V and J ends, which lost 5 bases and 1 base, there was a span of 8 bases. This CDR3 is built from 13 residues. CDR1 MGHDK and CDR2 SYGVNS come from the germline V gene. CDR3 coding DNA: TGTGCCAGCAGTCTTCGGGAGAACACTGAAGCTTTCTTT. Translation gives CASSLRENTEAFF.

The gene calls are TRBV5-1 and TRBJ1-5; D is unclear. CDR1 SGHRS and CDR2 YFSETQ come from the germline V gene. V was cut by 1 base and J by 5 bases, with 7 bases left in between. The CDR3 consists of 13 residues. The CDR3 loop is CASSLLGDQPQHF. CDR3 in DNA: TGCGCCAGCAGCTTGCTGGGAGATCAGCCCCAGCATTTT.

The V gene is TRBV25-1, the J gene TRBJ2-5, with a weak D call TRBD1 (6 bases). This CDR3 has 14 residues. Looked up from germline, CDR1 is MGHDK and CDR2 is SYGVNS. V lost 1 base, J lost 5 bases, and 11 bases lay in between. CDR3 in DNA: TGTGCCAGCAGTGAATTCGGGCAGGGGGAGACCCAGTACTTC. Translated, it gives CASSEFGQGETQYF.

This chain uses TRBV6-5 with TRBJ1-1; 8 bases match TRBD1. Germline V gene sequence: CDR1 MNHEY, CDR2 SVGAGI. CDR3 length equals 15 residues. The V and J ends lost 6 bases and 3 bases, in that order; junction bases with no gene match: 9. CDR3 in amino acids: CASSTQGAQDTEAFF. As DNA, the CDR3 is TGTGCCAGCAGCACGCAGGGGGCGCAGGACACTGAAGCTTTCTTT.

The chain combines TRBV21-1 with TRBJ1-3; the table's D call, TRBD1, was not checked against the DNA. TRBV21-1 corresponds to a pseudogene. The CDR3 spans 16 residues. DNA for the CDR3: TGTGCCAGCAGCAAAGCGAAACAGGGTAACAGAAACACCATATATTTT. Translating gives CASSKAKQGNRNTIYF.

The V gene is TRBV5-1, the J gene TRBJ1-1; D ambiguous. This CDR3 has 12 amino acids. Germline V lookup: CDR1 SGHRS, CDR2 YFSETQ. V gave up 4 bases and J gave up 7 bases, with 11 bases separating them. This CDR3 reads CASSIQANEAFF. Written as DNA, the CDR3 is TGCGCCAGCAGCATCCAGGCCAATGAAGCTTTCTTT. The full variable domain, with the rest looked up from reference TRBV5-1 and TRBJ1-1, is KAGVTQTPRYLIKTRGQQVTLSCSPISGHRSVSWYQQTPGQGLQFLFEYFSETQRNKGNFPGRFSGRQFSNSRSEMNVSTLELGDSALYLCASSIQANEAFFGQGTRLTVV.

V and J are TRBV15 and TRBJ2-3; the match to TRBD1 covers 7 bases. The ends lost 5 bases at V and 1 base at J; junction bases unmatched: 0. The CDR3 covers 13 residues. Germline CDR1 is LNHNV and CDR2 is YYDKDF (reference sequence). The CDR3 reads CATSDRGTDTQYF. As DNA, the CDR3 is TGTGCCACCAGCGACAGGGGCACAGATACGCAGTATTTT.

The chain joins TRBV5-1 to TRBJ2-2, with 7 bases identical to TRBD1. V shed 5 bases, J shed 5 bases, and the junction held 3 bases outside the gene matches. Germline-derived CDR1 and CDR2 are SGHRS and YFSETQ. The CDR3 length is 13 residues. The chain's CDR3 is CASRSQGTGELFF. CDR3 nucleotide sequence: TGCGCCAGCAGGTCACAGGGGACCGGGGAGCTGTTTTTT.

The CDR3 reads CASSQGRDLGYEQYV. The CDR3 nucleotides are TGTGCCAGCTCTCAGGGGAGGGACTTAGGCTACGAGCAGTACGTC. The chain carries TRBV18 and TRBJ2-7; D might be TRBD2 (7 bases). V shed 6 bases and J shed 3 bases, with 18 bases lying between them. Looked up from germline, CDR1 is KGHSH and CDR2 is LQKENI. The CDR3 has 15 residues.